This is a list of T cell receptor beta chains from one sample in a study of T cells after yellow fever vaccination. From the 5' RACE reads, TCRdb called clonotypes with MiXCR, one entry per CDR3 protein. Altogether under 250,000 distinct CDR3 sequences are present, 3% to 4% being singletons, with the ten largest covering less than 3.5%. The sequencing here drew on CD4+ T cells sorted from PBMCs, taken 10 days after the yellow fever booster vaccination. The receptors stem from a man aged 18 to 29 who received the YFV17D yellow fever vaccine. CDR3s include the opening cysteine and the closing phenylalanine or tryptophan. The D gene is left open where the match is weak. Expanded clones get a size class; other rows say once, few or many, or leave the size out.

TRBD1	TRBV10-3	many	TRBJ1-2	CAISESIPAGGLSGYTF	TGTGCCATCAGTGAGTCGATCCCGGCAGGGGGCTTGAGTGGCTACACCTTC
-	TRBV28	-	TRBJ2-1	CASSPYGRGEQFF	TGTGCCAGCAGTCCGTACGGCAGGGGTGAGCAGTTCTTC
TRBD1	TRBV7-9	many	TRBJ1-2	CASSGWTGRLDGYTF	TGTGCCAGCAGCGGATGGACAGGGCGCCTTGATGGCTACACCTTC
-	TRBV6-5	many	TRBJ2-5	CASSFSGAQETQYF	TGTGCCAGCAGTTTCTCAGGCGCCCAAGAGACCCAGTACTTC
-	TRBV10-3	-	TRBJ1-5	CAISAHRDKIPNSNQPQHF	TGTGCCATCAGTGCGCACCGGGACAAGATTCCGAATAGCAATCAGCCCCAGCATTTT
-	TRBV6-1	few	TRBJ2-5	CASSEGRRTQYF	TGTGCCAGCAGTGAGGGTCGGAGGACCCAGTACTTC
-	TRBV10-3	many	TRBJ1-1	CAISPKGDTEAFF	TGTGCCATCAGCCCCAAGGGGGACACTGAAGCTTTCTTT
-	TRBV4-3	-	TRBJ1-4	CASSQQQGSGEKLFF	TGCGCCAGCAGCCAGCAACAGGGATCTGGTGAAAAACTGTTTTTT
-	TRBV30	-	TRBJ1-5	CAWSRGRWLEQPQHF	TGTGCCTGGAGTCGCGGCAGGTGGTTGGAGCAGCCCCAGCATTTT
-	TRBV3-1	few	TRBJ1-4	CASSQRTLNEKLFF	TGTGCCAGCAGCCAACGGACCCTTAATGAAAAACTGTTTTTT
-	TRBV20-1	few	TRBJ2-7	CSARGQSYEQYF	TGCAGTGCTAGAGGGCAGTCCTACGAGCAGTACTTC
-	TRBV5-1	many	TRBJ2-7	CASSSTGRAVSYEQYF	TGCGCCAGCAGCTCTACCGGCAGGGCCGTTTCCTACGAGCAGTACTTC
TRBD1	TRBV7-2	many	TRBJ2-2	CASSRDRSNTGELFF	TGTGCCAGCAGCAGGGACAGGTCGAACACCGGGGAGCTGTTTTTT
-	TRBV20-1	-	TRBJ2-3	CSASRTVTDTQYF	TGCAGTGCTTCCCGCACTGTCACAGATACGCAGTATTTT
-	TRBV6-5	many	TRBJ1-2	CASSYGEQYYGYTF	TGTGCCAGCAGTTACGGGGAGCAGTACTATGGCTACACCTTC
-	TRBV7-9	many	TRBJ1-2	CASSRPWGENYGYTF	TGTGCCAGCAGCCGCCCTTGGGGCGAGAACTATGGCTACACCTTC
-	TRBV6-1	few	TRBJ1-2	CASNKESTRSGYTF	TGTGCCAGCAACAAGGAGTCAACTCGAAGCGGCTACACCTTC
TRBD2	TRBV7-7	-	TRBJ2-5	CASSPTSDETQYF	TGTGCTAGCAGCCCGACTAGCGACGAGACCCAGTACTTC
-	TRBV20-1	many	TRBJ1-5	CSAHEGPGGPQHF	TGCAGTGCCCATGAGGGGCCCGGAGGGCCCCAGCATTTT
-	TRBV2	many	TRBJ1-1	CASTTNTEAFF	TGTGCCAGCACAACGAACACTGAAGCTTTCTTT
-	TRBV21-1	-	TRBJ2-3	CASSKFPADRGRADTQYF	TGTGCCAGCAGCAAATTCCCAGCGGACAGGGGGAGGGCAGATACGCAGTATTTT
TRBD2	TRBV28	many	TRBJ2-3	CASSPQLAGSSDTQYF	TGTGCCAGCAGTCCACAGCTAGCGGGGAGTTCAGATACGCAGTATTTT
TRBD2	TRBV20-1	-	TRBJ2-7	CSARGTSGLAASNEQYF	TGCAGTGCTAGAGGGACTTCGGGACTAGCGGCCTCTAACGAGCAGTACTTC
-	TRBV3-1	-	TRBJ2-7	CASSQGQPAEQYF	TGTGCCAGCAGCCAAGGCCAACCGGCCGAGCAGTACTTC
-	TRBV12-3/TRBV12-4	-	TRBJ2-7	CASSFRQGLSDEQYF	TGTGCCAGCAGTTTCCGGCAGGGGCTAAGTGACGAGCAGTACTTC
TRBD1	TRBV24-1	many	TRBJ2-1	CATSATPGQGANEQFF	TGTGCCACCAGTGCAACACCGGGACAGGGGGCTAATGAGCAGTTCTTC
-	TRBV7-7	many	TRBJ2-5	CASSLGLAVETQYF	TGTGCTAGCAGCTTAGGCCTGGCCGTCGAGACCCAGTACTTC
-	TRBV7-3	many	TRBJ2-1	CASSSGSYNEQFF	TGTGCCAGCAGCTCGGGATCCTACAATGAGCAGTTCTTC
TRBD1	TRBV20-1	many	TRBJ1-4	CSAATGGREKLFF	TGCAGTGCTGCGACAGGGGGTCGAGAAAAACTGTTTTTT
TRBD1	TRBV5-8	-	TRBJ2-5	CASSTGQGGETQYF	TGTGCCAGCAGCACAGGACAGGGCGGAGAGACCCAGTACTTC
-	TRBV3-1	many	TRBJ2-2	CASTSWGGLNTGELFF	TGTGCCAGCACCTCTTGGGGGGGCCTGAACACCGGGGAGCTGTTTTTT
-	TRBV20-1	many	TRBJ2-1	CSARDSRRGSYNEQFF	TGCAGTGCTAGAGATTCGAGGAGGGGCTCCTACAATGAGCAGTTCTTC
-	TRBV12-3/TRBV12-4	-	TRBJ1-2	CASSLGHNYGYTF	TGTGCCAGCAGTCTGGGACACAACTATGGCTACACCTTC
-	TRBV2	many	TRBJ2-7	CASSATLLRSYEQYF	TGTGCCAGCAGTGCGACGCTCCTGCGCTCCTACGAGCAGTACTTC
-	TRBV5-1	many	TRBJ2-1	CASSIDGGSYNEQFF	TGCGCCAGCAGTATTGACGGGGGCTCCTACAATGAGCAGTTCTTC
TRBD1	TRBV2	few	TRBJ1-2	CASRTTGDGYTF	TGTGCCAGCAGGACCACAGGGGATGGCTACACCTTC
-	TRBV7-6	few	TRBJ2-3	CASSSGWFPDTDTQYF	TGTGCCAGCAGCTCAGGGTGGTTCCCCGACACAGATACGCAGTATTTT
-	TRBV28	many	TRBJ1-4	CASSTGPLNEKLFF	TGTGCCAGCAGCACAGGGCCTCTCAATGAAAAACTGTTTTTT
-	TRBV4-1	many	TRBJ1-1	CASSQDGFSGTEAFF	TGCGCCAGCAGCCAAGATGGGTTTTCGGGAACTGAAGCTTTCTTT
-	TRBV11-1	few	TRBJ2-1	CASSASGKSYNEQFF	TGTGCCAGCAGCGCAAGTGGGAAATCCTACAATGAGCAGTTCTTC
-	TRBV11-2	many	TRBJ2-7	CASSLQGHEQYF	TGTGCCAGCAGCTTACAGGGCCACGAGCAGTACTTC
-	TRBV7-2	few	TRBJ1-2	CASSFPGVFSGYTF	TGTGCCAGCAGCTTTCCAGGTGTGTTCAGCGGCTACACCTTC
-	TRBV4-1	few	TRBJ1-4	CASSPLLKGVSNEKLFF	TGCGCCAGCAGCCCTCTCTTAAAGGGGGTATCTAATGAAAAACTGTTTTTT